A single sample gave rise to the 12 T cell receptor beta chains below, sequenced in a study of blood T cell repertoires in COVID-19. Sequencing was performed with immunoSEQ multiplex PCR; in TCRdb, only in-frame clones are kept and a portion is missing. This repertoire shows roughly 130,000 clones, around 85% found once; its top ten account for 3% to 3.5%. The material sequenced was peripheral blood. These receptors came from a woman older than 75 with acute or convalescent COVID-19.

The chain combines TRBV19 with TRBJ2-2, with 7 bases that match TRBD1. CDR3 length: 15 residues. The germline V gene has CDR1 LNHDA and CDR2 SQIVND (reference sequence). Trimming removed 4 bases from V and 0 bases from J; junction bases left unmatched: 2. The CDR3 spells CASSKQGPNTGELFF. CDR3 DNA: TGTGCCAGTAGTAAACAGGGGCCGAACACCGGGGAGCTGTTTTTT.

The V and J genes are TRBV6-2 or TRBV6-3 and TRBJ2-7, with D possibly being TRBD2 (5 bases). Germline-derived CDR1 and CDR2 are MNHEY and SVGEGT. This CDR3 is 16 amino acids long. The V and J ends lost 2 bases and 5 bases respectively, with 19 bases between them. The CDR3, as DNA: TGTGCCAGCAGTTACCCTGAGATTTCGGGATGGAACGAGCAGTACTTC. Amino acids: CASSYPEISGWNEQYF.

This chain connects TRBV19 to TRBJ1-5; 7 bases map to TRBD1. CDR1 LNHDA and CDR2 SQIVND come from the germline V gene (reference sequence). The CDR3 is 15 residues long. The ends lost 7 bases at V and 0 bases at J; junction bases unmatched: 6. The CDR3 protein is CASIPGTDSNQPQHF. CDR3 nucleotide sequence: TGTGCCAGTATTCCCGGGACAGATAGCAATCAGCCCCAGCATTTT.

This chain uses TRBV25-1 with TRBJ1-2, with TRBD1 matching over 9 bases. With 6 bases clipped from V and 4 bases from J, the junction kept 3 bases outside the gene matches. Germline lookup yields CDR1 MGHDK and CDR2 SYGVNS. This CDR3 comprises 13 residues. CDR3 protein: CASREDRGYGYTF. As DNA, the CDR3 is TGTGCCAGCAGGGAGGACAGGGGCTATGGCTACACCTTC.

This sequence joins TRBV19 and TRBJ1-1; possibly TRBD1 for D (5 bases). Per the germline V gene, CDR1 is LNHDA and CDR2 is SQIVND (reference sequence). The CDR3 is 15 amino acids. Trimming took off 5 bases at V and 3 bases at J, with 16 bases between the two ends. The CDR3 DNA reads as TGTGCCAGTAGTTCCGACAGTTTGGGTGACACTGAAGCTTTCTTT. Its translation is CASSSDSLGDTEAFF.

The V and J genes are TRBV18 and TRBJ2-7; D possibly corresponds to TRBD2 (5 bases). The CDR3 has 14 residues. The germline CDR1 and CDR2 sequences are KGHSH and LQKENI. The germline V and J ends were trimmed by 0 bases and 6 bases, with 12 bases remaining between them. The CDR3 region has the DNA TGTGCCAGCTCACCACCAACCGGGGTCAGCGAGCAGTACTTC. It translates to CASSPPTGVSEQYF.

The chain joins TRBV7-6 to TRBJ1-3; D is unresolved. This CDR3 comprises 15 residues. Looked up from germline, CDR1 is SGHVS and CDR2 is FNYEAQ. V was shortened by 1 base and J by 4 bases, with 11 bases between the two germline ends. The CDR3 sequence: CASSLDKVRGNTIYF. CDR3 nucleotides: TGTGCCAGCAGCTTAGATAAGGTGCGGGGAAACACCATATATTTT.

The rearrangement joins TRBV5-1 to TRBJ1-4, with D possibly being TRBD1 (5 bases). The CDR3 length is 14 residues. V was pared by 1 base and J by 4 bases, with 8 bases between. Germline-derived CDR1 and CDR2 are SGHRS and YFSETQ. The CDR3 nucleotides are TGCGCCAGCAGCTTGACGCAGGGTAATGAAAAACTGTTTTTT. It encodes CASSLTQGNEKLFF.

DNA for the CDR3: TGCAGCGTTGAAGGGGGCAGGGGGGATTATCTTGGCTACACCTTC. Amino acid sequence: CSVEGGRGDYLGYTF. The rearrangement joins TRBV29-1 to TRBJ1-2, with TRBD1 identical over 7 bases. CDR3 length: 15 amino acids. Germline V gives CDR1 SQVTM, CDR2 ANQGSEA. J lost 7 bases, V lost 1 base, and 12 bases had no gene match.

Only a few counts were recorded for this clone. This chain uses TRBV7-3 with TRBJ1-6; tentatively, D is TRBD1 (5 bases). The V end was cut by 3 bases, the J end by 4 bases, with 7 bases between. The germline gives CDR1 SGHTA, CDR2 FQGTGA. The CDR3 has 14 residues. The CDR3 coding sequence is TGTGCCAGCAGCTTGGACATTTATAATTCACCCCTCCACTTT. It translates to CASSLDIYNSPLHF.

The table lists this clone with a few counts. The chain couples TRBV30 to TRBJ2-3; 12 bases line up with TRBD1. CDR1 and CDR2 from the germline V gene are GTSNPN and SVGIG (reference sequence). The CDR3 covers 15 residues. V lost 4 bases to trimming and J lost 5 bases; unmatched junction nucleotides: 7. The CDR3 DNA follows: TGTGCCTGGATATCCGGGACAGGGGGCGTAGATACGCAGTATTTT. It specifies CAWISGTGGVDTQYF.

V usage is TRBV7-8 and J usage is TRBJ1-6; D perhaps matches TRBD1 (5 bases). There are 15 residues in the CDR3. Trimming shortened V by 7 bases and J by 4 bases, and 14 bases separated the two germline ends. The germline gives CDR1 SGHVS, CDR2 FQNEAQ. CDR3 nucleotide sequence: TGTGCCAGCACCGTTACATCAGGGTATAATTCACCCCTCCACTTT. It is translated as CASTVTSGYNSPLHF. The full variable domain, in which reference TRBV7-8 and TRBJ1-6 provide the parts outside the CDR3, is GAGVSQSPRYKVAKRGQDVALRCDPISGHVSLFWYQQALGQGPEFLTYFQNEAQLDKSGLPSDRFFAERPEGSVSTLKIQRTQQEDSAVYLCASTVTSGYNSPLHFGNGTRLTVT.